This T cell receptor (beta chain) comes out of a study of blood T cell repertoires in COVID-19. The wider study: The analysed material was cDNA or gDNA that came from T cells, B-cell-depleted T cells, or PBMCs.

V was clipped by 8 bases and J by 4 bases, with 20 bases between them. Germline values: CDR1 MNHEY, CDR2 SMNVEV (reference sequence). CDR3 length: 15 amino acids. The method was immunoSEQ multiplex PCR; TCRdb's version includes in-frame clones alone and lacks a portion of them. Seen here are approximately 70,000 clones, under 95% observed once, and the top ten hold approximately 8%. This TCR derives from a human donor in a cohort sampled during active COVID-19. What was sequenced was peripheral blood. The chain employs TRBV27 and TRBJ1-1, with a weak D call TRBD1 (6 bases). DNA for the CDR3: TGTGCCAGCCTCGATTCGGGGGGGCGCGGCACTGAAGCTTTCTTT. It codes for CASLDSGGRGTEAFF.